This T cell receptor beta chain was identified in a study of CD8+ T cells in alopecia areata. As for the study in general: The duration of tofacitinib was 6 to 18 months, with 6 months off drug afterward.

It was cDNA, reverse transcribed from extracted RNA, that served as the sequencing template. The protocol was immunoSEQ multiplex PCR, while the TCRdb copy is restricted to in-frame clones and leaves out a portion. The table includes about 130,000 clones, around 50% detected once. V dropped 2 bases and J dropped 5 bases, with 10 bases sitting between them. CDR3 length equals 14 residues. The germline gives CDR1 SGHNT, CDR2 YYREEE (reference sequence). It was from PBMCs that CD4+ and CD8+ T cells were sorted. The chain combines TRBV5-4 with TRBJ2-2, with D possibly being TRBD2 (6 bases). The receptor was isolated from a human donor with alopecia areata. Sample: CD4+ T cells sorted from blood, taken at week 0. CDR3: CASSFSRGTGELFF. Written as DNA, the CDR3 is TGTGCCAGCAGCTTCAGCCGGGGGACCGGGGAGCTGTTTTTT.